Reported below is one T cell receptor (beta chain). No antigen is known for it. This sample stems from a study of beta chain features in type 1 diabetes. General study points: Any HLA-type effect on TCRB rearrangement remained unresolved here. Type 1 diabetes patients had fewer VDJ junction insertions and more deletions. Within patients, naive, central memory and Treg TCRB repertoires seemed more similar than within healthy donors.

Germline CDR1 reads LNHDA; CDR2 reads SQIVND (reference sequence). There are 15 residues in the CDR3. V lost 9 bases, J lost 2 bases, and 12 bases stayed unmatched. By way of CD45RO/CCR7/CD25/CD127/CD95/CD27, the CD4+ regulatory, stem cell-like memory, central memory and naive cells were sorted. What was sequenced were expressed TCRB transcripts, since all of the isolated RNA had been reverse transcribed. The method was immunoSEQ multiplex PCR; TCRdb's version includes in-frame clones alone and lacks a portion of them. The table lists roughly 150,000 clones, 11% of them singletons. The sequenced material came from central memory CD4+ T cells from blood. The receptor was derived from a man aged 18 to 35 in good health. The chain recombines TRBV19 with TRBJ1-1; 7 bases align to TRBD1. The DNA of the CDR3 is TGTGCCAGCCTCGACCTGGGACAGTCTAACACTGAAGCTTTCTTT. This translates into CASLDLGQSNTEAFF. The complete variable domain, with remaining parts taken from reference TRBV19 and TRBJ1-1, reads DGGITQSPKYLFRKEGQNVTLSCEQNLNHDAMYWYRQDPGQGLRLIYYSQIVNDFQKGDIAEGYSVSREKKESFPLTVTSAQKNPTAFYLCASLDLGQSNTEAFFGQGTRLTVV.